This T cell receptor beta chain was identified in a study of cytomegalovirus exposure and HLA in healthy donors. About the research overall: It was reported in a later analysis that the same platform had been used for the 120 or so validation repertoires as for the 666 first-cohort repertoires.

Only in-frame clones appear in the TCRdb table, and some are missing; sequencing was by immunoSEQ multiplex PCR. Here the sample spans 110,000 or so clones, about nine tenths being singletons. The V and J ends lost 4 bases and 3 bases respectively, with 7 bases between them. The V gene's germline CDR1 is SGHVS and CDR2 FNYEAQ. The CDR3 covers 13 residues. The donors belonged to the roughly 120-subject validation cohort, separate from the approximately 670-subject first cohort. Study outcomes and limitations: A list of 164 TCR beta chains associated with cytomegalovirus was given. Both high specificity and high sensitivity reportedly marked the classifier's diagnosis of cytomegalovirus status.

As for this clone: As yet, its antigen is unknown.

This chain connects TRBV7-6 to TRBJ1-3, with a tentative D call TRBD1 (5 bases). Material: PBMCs. This receptor was taken from a young woman in good health and CMV-seronegative. CDR3 DNA: TGTGCCAGCAGCTATGACAGTGGAAACACCATATATTTT. Amino acids: CASSYDSGNTIYF.